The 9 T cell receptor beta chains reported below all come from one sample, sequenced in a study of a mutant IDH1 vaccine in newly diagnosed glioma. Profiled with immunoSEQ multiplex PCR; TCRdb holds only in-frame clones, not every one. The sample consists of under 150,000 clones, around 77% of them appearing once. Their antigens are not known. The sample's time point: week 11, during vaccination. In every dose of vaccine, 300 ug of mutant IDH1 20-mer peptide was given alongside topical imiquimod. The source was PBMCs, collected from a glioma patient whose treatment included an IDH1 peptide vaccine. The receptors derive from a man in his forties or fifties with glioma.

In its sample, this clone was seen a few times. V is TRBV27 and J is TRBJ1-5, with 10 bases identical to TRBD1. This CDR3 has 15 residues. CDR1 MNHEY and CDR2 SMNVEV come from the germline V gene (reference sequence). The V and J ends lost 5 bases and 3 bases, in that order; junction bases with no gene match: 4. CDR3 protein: CASSLGTGVNQPQHF. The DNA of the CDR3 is TGTGCCAGCAGTCTCGGGACAGGGGTCAATCAGCCCCAGCATTTT.

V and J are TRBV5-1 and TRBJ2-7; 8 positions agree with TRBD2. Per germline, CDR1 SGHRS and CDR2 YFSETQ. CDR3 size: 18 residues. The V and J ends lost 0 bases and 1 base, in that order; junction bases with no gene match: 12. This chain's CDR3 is CASSLETSGNRGSYEQYF. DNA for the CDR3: TGCGCCAGCAGCTTGGAAACTAGCGGTAACCGGGGGTCCTACGAGCAGTACTTC.

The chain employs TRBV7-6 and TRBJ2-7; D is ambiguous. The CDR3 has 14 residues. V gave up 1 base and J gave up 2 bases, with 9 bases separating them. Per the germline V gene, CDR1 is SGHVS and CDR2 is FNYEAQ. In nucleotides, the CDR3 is TGTGCCAGCAGCTTAGATGTTGGGCCCTACGAGCAGTACTTC. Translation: CASSLDVGPYEQYF.

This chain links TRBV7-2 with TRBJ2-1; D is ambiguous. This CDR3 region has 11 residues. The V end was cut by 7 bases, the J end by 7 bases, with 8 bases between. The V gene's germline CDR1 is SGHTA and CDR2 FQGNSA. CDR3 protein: CASTSRNEQFF. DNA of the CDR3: TGTGCCAGCACCTCTCGGAATGAGCAGTTCTTC.

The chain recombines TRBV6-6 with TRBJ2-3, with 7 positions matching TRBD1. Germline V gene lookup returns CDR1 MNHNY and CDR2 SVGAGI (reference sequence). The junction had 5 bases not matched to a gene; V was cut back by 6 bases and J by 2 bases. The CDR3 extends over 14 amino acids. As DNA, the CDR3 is TGTGCCAGCAGAACAGACAGGGCCACAGATACGCAGTATTTT. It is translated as CASRTDRATDTQYF.

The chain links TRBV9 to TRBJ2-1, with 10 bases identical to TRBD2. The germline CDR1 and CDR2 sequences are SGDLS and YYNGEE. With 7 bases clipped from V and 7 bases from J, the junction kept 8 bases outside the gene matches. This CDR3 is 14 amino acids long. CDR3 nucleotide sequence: TGTGCCAGCTCGCTAGCGGGAGTACAAAATGAGCAGTTCTTC. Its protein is CASSLAGVQNEQFF.

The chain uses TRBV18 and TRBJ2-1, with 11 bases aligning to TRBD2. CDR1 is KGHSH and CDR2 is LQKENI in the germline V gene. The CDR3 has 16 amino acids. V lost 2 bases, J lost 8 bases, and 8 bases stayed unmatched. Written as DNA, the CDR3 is TGTGCCAGCTCACCAGGGCTAGCGGGGGGCGGCTATGAGCAGTTCTTC. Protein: CASSPGLAGGGYEQFF. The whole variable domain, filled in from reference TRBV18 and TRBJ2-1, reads NAGVMQNPRHLVRRRGQEARLRCSPMKGHSHVYWYRQLPEEGLKFMVYLQKENIIDESGMPKERFSAEFPKEGPSILRIQQVVRGDSAAYFCASSPGLAGGGYEQFFGPGTRLTVL.

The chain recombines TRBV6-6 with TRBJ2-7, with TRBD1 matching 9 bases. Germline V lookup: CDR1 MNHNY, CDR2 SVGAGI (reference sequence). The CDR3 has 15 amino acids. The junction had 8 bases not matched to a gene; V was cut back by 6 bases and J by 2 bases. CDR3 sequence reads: CASSLGQGLTYEQYF. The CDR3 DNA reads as TGTGCCAGCAGCCTGGGACAGGGCCTAACCTACGAGCAGTACTTC.

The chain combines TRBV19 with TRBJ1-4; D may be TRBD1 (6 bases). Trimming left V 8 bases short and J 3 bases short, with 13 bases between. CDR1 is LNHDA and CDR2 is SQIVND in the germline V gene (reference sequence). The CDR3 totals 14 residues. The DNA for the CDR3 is TGTGCCAGTGGAACAGGGCCGTCTAATGAAAAACTGTTTTTT. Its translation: CASGTGPSNEKLFF.